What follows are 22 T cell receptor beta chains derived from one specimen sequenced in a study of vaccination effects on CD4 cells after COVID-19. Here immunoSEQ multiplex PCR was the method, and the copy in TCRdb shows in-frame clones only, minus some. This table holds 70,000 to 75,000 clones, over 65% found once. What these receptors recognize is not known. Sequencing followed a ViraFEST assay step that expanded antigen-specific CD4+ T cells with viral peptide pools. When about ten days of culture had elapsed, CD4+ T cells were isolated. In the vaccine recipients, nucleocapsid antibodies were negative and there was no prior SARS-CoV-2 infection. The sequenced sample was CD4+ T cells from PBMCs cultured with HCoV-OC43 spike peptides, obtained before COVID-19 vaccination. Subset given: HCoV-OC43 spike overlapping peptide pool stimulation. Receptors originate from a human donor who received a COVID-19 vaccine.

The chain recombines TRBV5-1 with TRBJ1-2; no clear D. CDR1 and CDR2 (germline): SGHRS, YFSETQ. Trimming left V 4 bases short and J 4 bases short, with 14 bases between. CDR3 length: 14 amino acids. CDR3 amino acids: CASSNLSVLYGYTF. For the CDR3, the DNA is TGCGCCAGCAGCAACTTATCCGTTCTCTATGGCTACACCTTC.

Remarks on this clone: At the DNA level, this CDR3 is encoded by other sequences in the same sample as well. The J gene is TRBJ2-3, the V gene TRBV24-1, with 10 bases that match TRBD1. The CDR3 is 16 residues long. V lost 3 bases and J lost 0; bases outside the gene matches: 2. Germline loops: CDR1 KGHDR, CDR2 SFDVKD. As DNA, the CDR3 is TGTGCCACCAGTGATCCGGGACAGGGGAGCACAGATACGCAGTATTTT. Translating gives CATSDPGQGSTDTQYF.

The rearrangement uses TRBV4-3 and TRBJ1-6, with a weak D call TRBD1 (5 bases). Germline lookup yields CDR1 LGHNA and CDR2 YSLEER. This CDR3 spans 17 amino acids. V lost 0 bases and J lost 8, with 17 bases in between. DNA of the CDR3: TGCGCCAGCAGCCAAGATACTGGGGCCATGACCCATTCACCCCTCCACTTT. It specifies CASSQDTGAMTHSPLHF.

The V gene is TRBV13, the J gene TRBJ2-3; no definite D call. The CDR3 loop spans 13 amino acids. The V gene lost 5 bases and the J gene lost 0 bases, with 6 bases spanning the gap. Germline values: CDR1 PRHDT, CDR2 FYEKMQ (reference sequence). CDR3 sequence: CASSLTSTDTQYF. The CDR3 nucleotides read TGTGCCAGCAGCCTAACTAGCACAGATACGCAGTATTTT.

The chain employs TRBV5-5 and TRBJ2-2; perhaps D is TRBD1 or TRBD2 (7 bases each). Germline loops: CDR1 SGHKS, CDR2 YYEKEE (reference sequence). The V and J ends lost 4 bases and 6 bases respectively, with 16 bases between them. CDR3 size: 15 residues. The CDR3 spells CASSSGTVSSGELFF. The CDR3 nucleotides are TGTGCCAGCAGCAGCGGGACAGTGTCTTCCGGGGAGCTGTTTTTT. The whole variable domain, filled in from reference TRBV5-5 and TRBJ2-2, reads DAGVTQSPTHLIKTRGQQVTLRCSPISGHKSVSWYQQVLGQGPQFIFQYYEKEERGRGNFPDRFSARQFPNYSSELNVNALLLGDSALYLCASSSGTVSSGELFFGEGSRLTVL.

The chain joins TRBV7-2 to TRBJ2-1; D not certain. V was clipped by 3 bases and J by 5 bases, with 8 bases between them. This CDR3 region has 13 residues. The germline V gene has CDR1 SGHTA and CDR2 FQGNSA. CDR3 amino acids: CASSLAVNNEQFF. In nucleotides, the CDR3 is TGTGCCAGCAGCTTGGCTGTTAACAATGAGCAGTTCTTC.

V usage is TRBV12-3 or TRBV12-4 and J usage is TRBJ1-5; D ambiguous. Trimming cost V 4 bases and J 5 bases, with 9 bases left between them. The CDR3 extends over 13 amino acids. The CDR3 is CASSYSRDQPQHF. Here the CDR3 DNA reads TGTGCCAGCAGTTATTCCCGCGATCAGCCCCAGCATTTT.

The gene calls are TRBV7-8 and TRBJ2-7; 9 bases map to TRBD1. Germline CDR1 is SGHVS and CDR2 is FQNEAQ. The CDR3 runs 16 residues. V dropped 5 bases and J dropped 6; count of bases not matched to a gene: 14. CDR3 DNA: TGTGCCAGCAGCCCCCCCGGTCGATTGGACAGGGGCGAGCAGTACGTC. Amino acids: CASSPPGRLDRGEQYV.

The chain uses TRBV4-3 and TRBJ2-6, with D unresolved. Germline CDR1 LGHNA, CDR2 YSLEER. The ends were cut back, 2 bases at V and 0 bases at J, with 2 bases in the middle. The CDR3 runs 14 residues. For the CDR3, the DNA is TGCGCCAGCAGCCAACTCTCTGGGGCCAACGTCCTGACTTTC. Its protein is CASSQLSGANVLTF.

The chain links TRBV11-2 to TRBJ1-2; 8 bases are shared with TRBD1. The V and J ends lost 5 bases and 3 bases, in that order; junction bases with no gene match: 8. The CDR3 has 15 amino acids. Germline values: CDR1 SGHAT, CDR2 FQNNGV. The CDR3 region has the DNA TGTGCCAGCAGCCGAACAGGGACAGGAGACTATGGCTACACCTTC. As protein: CASSRTGTGDYGYTF.

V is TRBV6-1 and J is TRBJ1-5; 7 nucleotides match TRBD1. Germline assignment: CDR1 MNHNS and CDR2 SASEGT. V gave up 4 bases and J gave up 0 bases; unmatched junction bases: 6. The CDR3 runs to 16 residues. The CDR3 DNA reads TGTGCCAGCAGTGGGGGACAGTTATATAGCAATCAGCCCCAGCATTTT. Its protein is CASSGGQLYSNQPQHF.

Here the CDR3 reads CASSARTSWNEQFF. CDR3 coding DNA: TGTGCCAGCAGTGCCCGGACTAGTTGGAATGAGCAGTTCTTC. The chain has TRBV2 and TRBJ2-1; 7 bases line up with TRBD2. Unmatched junction bases numbered 7, after V lost 4 bases and J lost 7 bases. The CDR3 loop spans 14 amino acids. CDR1 SNHLY and CDR2 FYNNEI come from the germline V gene.

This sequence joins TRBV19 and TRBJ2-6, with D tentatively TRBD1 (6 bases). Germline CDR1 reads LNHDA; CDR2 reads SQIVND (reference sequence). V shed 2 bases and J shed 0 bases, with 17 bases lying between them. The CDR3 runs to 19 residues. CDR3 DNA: TGTGCCAGTAGTATATTGGGGGCAGGATCCCGCTCTGGGGCCAACGTCCTGACTTTC. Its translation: CASSILGAGSRSGANVLTF.

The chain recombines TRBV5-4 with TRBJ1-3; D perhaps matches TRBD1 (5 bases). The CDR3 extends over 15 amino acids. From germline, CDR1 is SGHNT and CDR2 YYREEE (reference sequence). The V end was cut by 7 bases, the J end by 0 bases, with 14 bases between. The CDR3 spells CASGSGGFSGNTIYF. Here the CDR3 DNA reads TGTGCCAGCGGTTCCGGGGGATTCTCTGGAAACACCATATATTTT. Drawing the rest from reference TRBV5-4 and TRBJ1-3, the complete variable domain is ETGVTQSPTHLIKTRGQQVTLRCSSQSGHNTVSWYQQALGQGPQFIFQYYREEENGRGNFPPRFSGLQFPNYSSELNVNALELDDSALYLCASGSGGFSGNTIYFGEGSWLTVV.

As DNA, the CDR3 is TGTGCCAGCAGTTACCGGGGGCGAGGATCACCCCTCCACTTT. Translating it yields CASSYRGRGSPLHF. V and J are TRBV6-5 and TRBJ1-6; tentative D call: TRBD1 (6 bases). Trimming removed 2 bases at V and 10 bases at J, with 12 bases between. This CDR3 spans 14 amino acids. The V gene's germline CDR1 is MNHEY and CDR2 SVGAGI.

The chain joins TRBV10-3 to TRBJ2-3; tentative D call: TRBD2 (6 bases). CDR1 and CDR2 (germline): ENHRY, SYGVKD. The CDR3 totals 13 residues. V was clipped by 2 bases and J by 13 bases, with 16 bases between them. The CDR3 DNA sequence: TGTGCCATCAGTGAGCCGGGCCAACGGAGGGAGTATTTT. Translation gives CAISEPGQRREYF.

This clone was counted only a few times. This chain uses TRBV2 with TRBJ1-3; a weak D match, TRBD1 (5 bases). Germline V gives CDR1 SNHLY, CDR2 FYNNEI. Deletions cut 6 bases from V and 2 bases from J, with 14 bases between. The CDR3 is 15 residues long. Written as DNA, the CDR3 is TGTGCCAGCAGGCGCACAGGCCCCGCTGGAAACACCATATATTTT. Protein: CASRRTGPAGNTIYF.

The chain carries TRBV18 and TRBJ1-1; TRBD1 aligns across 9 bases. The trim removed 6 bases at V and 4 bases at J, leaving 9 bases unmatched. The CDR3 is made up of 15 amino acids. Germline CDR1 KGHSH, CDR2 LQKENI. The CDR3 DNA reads TGTGCCAGCTCCCAAGGACAGGGGTTTGGCACTGAAGCTTTCTTT. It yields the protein CASSQGQGFGTEAFF. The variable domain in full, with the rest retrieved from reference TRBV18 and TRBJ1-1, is NAGVMQNPRHLVRRRGQEARLRCSPMKGHSHVYWYRQLPEEGLKFMVYLQKENIIDESGMPKERFSAEFPKEGPSILRIQQVVRGDSAAYFCASSQGQGFGTEAFFGQGTRLTVV.

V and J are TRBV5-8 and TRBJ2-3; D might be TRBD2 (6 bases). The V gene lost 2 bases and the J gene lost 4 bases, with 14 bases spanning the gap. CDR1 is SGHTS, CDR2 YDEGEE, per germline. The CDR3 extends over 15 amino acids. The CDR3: CASSFWQGGSDTQYF. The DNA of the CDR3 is TGTGCCAGCAGCTTTTGGCAGGGAGGATCAGATACGCAGTATTTT.

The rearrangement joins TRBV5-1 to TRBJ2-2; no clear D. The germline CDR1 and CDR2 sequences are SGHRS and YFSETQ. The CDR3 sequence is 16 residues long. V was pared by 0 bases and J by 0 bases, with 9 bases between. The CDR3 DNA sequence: TGCGCCAGCAGCTTGGTGACGACAACGAACACCGGGGAGCTGTTTTTT. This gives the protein CASSLVTTTNTGELFF.

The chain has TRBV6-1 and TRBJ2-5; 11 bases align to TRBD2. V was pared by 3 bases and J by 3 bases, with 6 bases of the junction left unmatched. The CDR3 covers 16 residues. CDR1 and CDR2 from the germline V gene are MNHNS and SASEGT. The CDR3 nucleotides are TGTGCCAGCAGTGATTGGCTAGCGGGGGGAAAAGAGACCCAGTACTTC. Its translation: CASSDWLAGGKETQYF.

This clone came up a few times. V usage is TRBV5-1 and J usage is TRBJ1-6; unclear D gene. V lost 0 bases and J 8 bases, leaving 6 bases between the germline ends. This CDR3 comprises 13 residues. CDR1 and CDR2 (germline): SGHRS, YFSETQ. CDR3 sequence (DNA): TGCGCCAGCAGCTTGGCCGGCGATTCACCCCTCCACTTT. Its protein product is CASSLAGDSPLHF.